This T cell receptor beta chain was sequenced in a study of T-cell reconstitution after alpha-beta-depleted transplantation in children. Library preparation (for TCRbeta) was performed with unique molecular identifiers. Using its own MiXCR run on the PCR reads, TCRdb lists one record per CDR3 protein. This sample yields approximately 1,000,000 distinct CDR3 sequences, of which about 29% are seen a single time; 25% to 35% belongs to the top ten. The CDR3 has 14 amino acids. Trimming left V 3 bases short and J 8 bases short, with 16 bases between. CDR1 is SGHAT, CDR2 FQNNGV, per germline. The TCR was taken from a boy in the first two years of life who had a stem cell transplant for SCID, so the T cells may come from the graft donor. The sample in question was PBMCs, mostly from graft donor cells, obtained 360 days after TCRalphabeta/CD19-depleted stem cell transplant. The chain combines TRBV11-2 with TRBJ1-2; D gene unclear. The CDR3 loop reads CASSFGSTYRGYTF. DNA for the CDR3: TGTGCCAGCAGCTTTGGATCGACCTACCGGGGCTACACCTTC.